Each of the 22 T cell receptor beta chains below was sequenced from the same sample in a study of response to subunit inactivated influenza vaccine. MiXCR, applied by TCRdb to the RT-PCR reads, yields one record per CDR3 protein. The sample comprises 450,000 to 700,000 distinct CDR3 sequences, around 15% of which are singletons, and roughly 11% rests with the top ten. The source material was PBMCs from blood, sampled about 12 days after vaccination. The source is a man in his fifties or sixties who received an inactivated influenza vaccine.

The V gene is TRBV7-9, the J gene TRBJ2-5; tentative D call: TRBD1 (5 bases). Trimming shortened V by 5 bases and J by 1 base, and 14 bases separated the two germline ends. CDR3 size: 15 residues. Germline lookup yields CDR1 SEHNR and CDR2 FQNEAQ (reference sequence). The CDR3 nucleotides read TGTGCCAGCAGCCCGCCTTGGGGCCCCCAAGAGACCCAGTACTTC. The encoded protein is CASSPPWGPQETQYF.

This clonotype came up a few times. The V gene is TRBV29-1, the J gene TRBJ2-2, with TRBD1 identical over 8 bases. Germline assignment: CDR1 SQVTM and CDR2 ANQGSEA. The junction had 2 bases not matched to a gene; V was cut back by 7 bases and J by 1 base. This CDR3 has 13 residues. The CDR3 region is CSGGTGNTGELFF. The CDR3 DNA reads as TGCAGCGGGGGGACAGGGAACACCGGGGAGCTGTTTTTT.

This clonotype has only a few counts. The chain combines TRBV20-1 with TRBJ2-1; 10 positions match TRBD1. V shed 3 bases, J shed 8 bases, and the junction held 7 bases outside the gene matches. Looked up from germline, CDR1 is DFQATT and CDR2 is SNEGSKA (reference sequence). This CDR3 comprises 14 residues. The CDR3 sequence: CSARGGQGSHEQFF. CDR3 DNA: TGCAGTGCTAGGGGGGGACAGGGGTCCCATGAGCAGTTCTTC.

The rearrangement uses TRBV4-2 and TRBJ2-2, with 8 bases lining up with TRBD2. Germline V gene data show CDR1 as LGHNA and CDR2 as YNFKEQ. This CDR3 comprises 18 residues. The V segment lost 1 base and the J segment 1 base; nucleotides outside the gene matches: 8. This CDR3 reads CASSQVRGLAGNTGELFF. DNA for the CDR3: TGTGCCAGCAGCCAAGTGCGGGGGCTAGCGGGGAACACCGGGGAGCTGTTTTTT.

CDR3 loop: CAIRLAERYEQYF. CDR3 nucleotides: TGTGCCATCCGACTAGCGGAGCGCTACGAGCAGTACTTC. This chain uses TRBV10-3 with TRBJ2-7; 9 bases fit TRBD2. The V and J ends lost 8 bases and 3 bases, in that order; junction bases with no gene match: 5. In germline, CDR1 is ENHRY, CDR2 SYGVKD. The CDR3 spans 13 residues.

This chain joins TRBV6-1 and TRBJ1-1; D may be TRBD1 (5 bases). V was cut by 6 bases and J by 0 bases, with 11 bases left in between. The CDR3 covers 14 residues. The V gene's germline CDR1 is MNHNS and CDR2 SASEGT. DNA for the CDR3: TGTGCCAGCAGGACCGGGACCTTGAACACTGAAGCTTTCTTT. Amino acid sequence: CASRTGTLNTEAFF.

This clonotype was observed a few times. V and J are TRBV5-1 and TRBJ1-1, with D hard to call. Germline CDR1 and CDR2: SGHRS and YFSETQ. This CDR3 contains 12 residues. The V and J ends lost 5 bases and 2 bases respectively, with 7 bases between them. Here the CDR3 DNA reads TGCGCCAGCAGGAGCAGTAACACTGAAGCTTTCTTT. Protein sequence: CASRSSNTEAFF.

This clonotype has only a few counts. The V gene is TRBV20-1, the J gene TRBJ2-7, with TRBD2 matching 10 bases. Germline V CDR1 and CDR2: DFQATT, SNEGSKA (reference sequence). CDR3 length: 14 residues. With V trimmed by 3 bases and J by 2 bases, 4 bases remained unmatched. The CDR3 DNA follows: TGCAGTGCTAGCGGACTAGCGGTAACCTACGAGCAGTACTTC. Protein: CSASGLAVTYEQYF.

V and J are TRBV7-2 and TRBJ2-3; no reliable D call. V was clipped by 5 bases and J by 4 bases, with 7 bases between them. Germline CDR1 is SGHTA and CDR2 is FQGNSA. The CDR3 runs to 12 residues. CDR3 DNA sequence: TGTGCCAGCAGCCCAGCGTCAGATACGCAGTATTTT. Protein: CASSPASDTQYF.

This clonotype has only a few counts. The chain has TRBV12-3 or TRBV12-4 and TRBJ1-1; 8 nucleotides agree with TRBD1. V trimming: 6 bases; J trimming: 4 bases; junction bases outside the gene matches: 4. The CDR3 has 13 amino acids. The CDR3 DNA reads TGTGCCAGCAGCCGGACAGGGCCCACTGAAGCTTTCTTT. The encoded protein is CASSRTGPTEAFF.

The chain recombines TRBV20-1 with TRBJ2-7; 8 positions agree with TRBD1. The germline gives CDR1 DFQATT, CDR2 SNEGSKA (reference sequence). The CDR3 covers 15 residues. The junction had 13 bases not matched to a gene; V was cut back by 5 bases and J by 4 bases. The DNA for the CDR3 is TGCAGTGCTCGGGGCAGGGGGCGCCTATCGTACGAGCAGTACTTC. Encoded protein: CSARGRGRLSYEQYF.

This clonotype was observed a handful of times. The chain recombines TRBV29-1 with TRBJ2-3; unclear D gene. Germline V gene sequence: CDR1 SQVTM, CDR2 ANQGSEA. V shed 3 bases and J shed 0 bases, with 4 bases lying between them. The CDR3 is 12 residues long. The CDR3 DNA follows: TGCAGCGTTGAGCCGAGCACAGATACGCAGTATTTT. Protein product: CSVEPSTDTQYF.

The rearrangement joins TRBV2 to TRBJ2-1; 7 bases are shared with TRBD2. CDR3 length equals 16 residues. J lost 0 bases, V lost 3 bases, and 5 bases had no gene match. From germline, CDR1 is SNHLY and CDR2 FYNNEI. The CDR3 region is CASSETSHVSYNEQFF. In DNA, the CDR3 is TGTGCCAGCAGTGAGACTAGCCATGTCTCCTACAATGAGCAGTTCTTC.

This clonotype came up many times. The chain has TRBV6-2 or TRBV6-3 and TRBJ2-2; D not resolved. Trimming shortened V by 4 bases and J by 3 bases, and 3 bases separated the two germline ends. Germline CDR1 and CDR2: MNHEY and SVGEGT. The CDR3 runs to 12 residues. CDR3 sequence reads: CASSWDTGELFF. The CDR3 nucleotides read TGTGCCAGCAGTTGGGACACCGGGGAGCTGTTTTTT.

The chain links TRBV7-9 to TRBJ2-2; D is perhaps TRBD2 (6 bases). The CDR3 length is 16 residues. Trimming took 5 bases from V and 3 from J, leaving 16 bases between them. In germline, CDR1 is SEHNR, CDR2 FQNEAQ (reference sequence). As DNA, the CDR3 is TGTGCCAGCAGCCCGAGCGGCGCGGGATACACCGGGGAGCTGTTTTTT. This encodes CASSPSGAGYTGELFF.

This clonotype occurred a few times. The chain combines TRBV9 with TRBJ2-5; possible D gene TRBD1, 6 bases. The CDR3 contains 15 residues. Trimming removed 0 bases at V and 1 base at J, with 10 bases between. CDR1 SGDLS and CDR2 YYNGEE come from the germline V gene. CDR3 DNA: TGTGCCAGCAGCGTAGGGACAGTGCCCCAAGAGACCCAGTACTTC. It translates to CASSVGTVPQETQYF.

The chain carries TRBV20-1 and TRBJ2-3, with 9 bases matching TRBD1. Germline V gene sequence: CDR1 DFQATT, CDR2 SNEGSKA (reference sequence). The trim removed 0 bases at V and 4 bases at J, leaving 5 bases unmatched. CDR3 size: 15 residues. The chain's CDR3 is CSARDDGQGPDTQYF. The CDR3 DNA reads as TGCAGTGCTAGAGATGATGGACAGGGGCCAGATACGCAGTATTTT.

The CDR3 loop is CASSQGQVFNSPLHF. The CDR3, as DNA: TGTGCCAGCAGCCAAGGACAGGTTTTTAATTCACCCCTCCACTTT. The rearrangement joins TRBV4-2 to TRBJ1-6; D possibly corresponds to TRBD1 (6 bases). Germline lookup yields CDR1 LGHNA and CDR2 YNFKEQ. V shed 1 base and J shed 6 bases, with 10 bases lying between them. The CDR3 runs to 15 residues.

V is TRBV7-8 and J is TRBJ1-2; TRBD1 is a possible D gene (6 bases). There are 16 residues in the CDR3. Germline V gives CDR1 SGHVS, CDR2 FQNEAQ. With 0 bases removed from V and 14 bases from J, the gap between germline ends came to 25 bases. CDR3 sequence: CASSLAPSGGGLLPTF. The CDR3 DNA reads as TGTGCCAGCAGCTTAGCGCCTAGTGGAGGGGGTTTACTGCCAACCTTC. The variable domain in full, completed from reference TRBV7-8 and TRBJ1-2, reads GAGVSQSPRYKVAKRGQDVALRCDPISGHVSLFWYQQALGQGPEFLTYFQNEAQLDKSGLPSDRFFAERPEGSVSTLKIQRTQQEDSAVYLCASSLAPSGGGLLPTFGSGTRLTVV.

This clonotype has just a few counts. This chain joins TRBV29-1 and TRBJ1-1; 8 nucleotides match TRBD1. This CDR3 region has 15 residues. Trimming removed 6 bases from V and 1 base from J; junction bases left unmatched: 10. Looked up from germline, CDR1 is SQVTM and CDR2 is ANQGSEA. The CDR3 here is CSVPLMDRANTEAFF. The DNA of the CDR3 is TGCAGCGTCCCTCTCATGGACAGGGCGAACACTGAAGCTTTCTTT.

This clonotype was counted many times. The chain carries TRBV29-1 and TRBJ2-4; 7 nucleotides match TRBD2. Germline V gene data show CDR1 as SQVTM and CDR2 as ANQGSEA. J lost 6 bases, V lost 4 bases, and 9 bases had no gene match. The CDR3 is 14 residues long. DNA of the CDR3: TGCAGCGTTGGAAGAGGGAGGGCCGCAAACATTCAGTACTTC. Translated, it gives CSVGRGRAANIQYF.

J is TRBJ2-7 and V is TRBV3-1; 7 nucleotides line up with TRBD2. Germline assignment: CDR1 LGHDT and CDR2 YNNKEL (reference sequence). The junction had 3 bases not matched to a gene; V was cut back by 3 bases and J by 1 base. This CDR3 comprises 14 residues. CDR3 nucleotide sequence: TGTGCCAGCAGCCACTCTAGCGGTTCCTACGAGCAGTACTTC. Its translation: CASSHSSGSYEQYF.